These T cell receptor beta chains were read from a single sample in a study of chemoradiotherapy in HPV16-positive cancers. Profiling relied on immunoSEQ multiplex PCR, and the TCRdb table lists in-frame clones only, not all of them. The data contain approximately 1,500 clones, approximately 77% of them singletons. This specimen was tumor tissue, taken from a patient who underwent chemoradiotherapy. The source is a human donor with HPV-associated anogenital cancer. CDR3s include the opening cysteine and the closing phenylalanine or tryptophan. D genes are given only for firm matches. Not every row has a clone size; where given, it reads once, few, many or a size class.

j_gene: TRBJ1-6
d_gene: TRBD1
len: 14
abundance: .
v_gene: TRBV2
CDR3aa: CASIRTGGNSPLHF
CDR3nt: TGTGCCAGCATTAGGACAGGGGGCAATTCACCCCTCCACTTT

j_gene: TRBJ2-1
d_gene: .
len: 16
abundance: few
v_gene: TRBV13
CDR3aa: CASSLIGGAGYNEQFF
CDR3nt: TGTGCCAGCAGCCTCATTGGGGGGGCCGGATACAATGAGCAGTTCTTC

j_gene: TRBJ2-7
d_gene: .
len: 14
abundance: .
v_gene: TRBV27
CDR3aa: CASSLEGMTHEQYF
CDR3nt: TGTGCCAGCAGTTTGGAGGGAATGACGCACGAGCAGTACTTC

j_gene: TRBJ2-1
d_gene: TRBD2
len: 13
abundance: .
v_gene: TRBV10-3
CDR3aa: CAISDRGGNEQFF
CDR3nt: TGTGCCATCAGTGATCGGGGAGGGAATGAGCAGTTCTTC

j_gene: TRBJ2-7
d_gene: .
len: 13
abundance: .
v_gene: TRBV13
CDR3aa: CASNDLQGGEQYF
CDR3nt: TGTGCCAGCAACGACCTCCAAGGGGGCGAGCAGTACTTC

j_gene: TRBJ1-2
d_gene: .
len: 13
abundance: .
v_gene: TRBV7-8
CDR3aa: CASSSARGYGYTF
CDR3nt: TGTGCCAGCAGCTCCGCCCGGGGATATGGCTACACCTTC

j_gene: TRBJ1-1
d_gene: .
len: 13
abundance: large
v_gene: TRBV5-6
CDR3aa: CASSPLENTEAFF
CDR3nt: TGTGCCAGCAGCCCCTTGGAGAACACTGAAGCTTTCTTT

j_gene: TRBJ2-5
d_gene: TRBD1
len: 18
abundance: .
v_gene: TRBV7-9
CDR3aa: CASSSLTPGQGAGETQYF
CDR3nt: TGTGCCAGCAGCTCCCTCACCCCGGGACAGGGGGCAGGGGAGACCCAGTACTTC

j_gene: TRBJ2-7
d_gene: .
len: 15
abundance: .
v_gene: TRBV10-1
CDR3aa: CASRDRDLHSYEQYF
CDR3nt: TGCGCCAGCAGGGACCGGGACTTACACTCCTACGAGCAGTACTTC

j_gene: TRBJ2-7
d_gene: .
len: 15
abundance: .
v_gene: TRBV10-1
CDR3aa: CASRDRDLHSYEQYF
CDR3nt: TGCGCCAGCAGGGACCGGGACTTACACTCCTACGAGCAATACTTC

j_gene: TRBJ2-7
d_gene: .
len: 13
abundance: few
v_gene: TRBV10-2
CDR3aa: CASESGSSYEQYF
CDR3nt: TGCGCCAGCGAGTCCGGGTCCTCCTACGAGCAGTACTTC

j_gene: TRBJ1-1
d_gene: .
len: 14
abundance: .
v_gene: TRBV10-2
CDR3aa: CASSETRMNTEAFF
CDR3nt: TGCGCCAGCAGTGAGACGAGAATGAACACTGAAGCTTTCTTT

j_gene: TRBJ2-7
d_gene: .
len: 15
abundance: .
v_gene: TRBV10-1
CDR3aa: CASRDRDLHSYEQYF
CDR3nt: TGCGCCAGCAGGGACCGGGACTTACACTCCTACGAGCAGTACTTC

j_gene: TRBJ1-5
d_gene: .
len: 14
abundance: .
v_gene: TRBV7-2
CDR3aa: CASSFGGAWQPQHF
CDR3nt: TGTGCCAGCAGCTTTGGGGGGGCATGGCAGCCCCAGCATTTT

j_gene: TRBJ2-5
d_gene: TRBD1
len: 13
abundance: .
v_gene: TRBV29-1
CDR3aa: CSAEQGRGETQYF
CDR3nt: TGCAGCGCGGAACAGGGGCGAGGGGAGACCCAGTACTTC

j_gene: TRBJ1-2
d_gene: .
len: 14
abundance: hyperexpanded
v_gene: TRBV6-5
CDR3aa: CASSDGTPGGGYTF
CDR3nt: TGTGCCAGCAGTGACGGGACTCCCGGCGGAGGCTACACCTTC

j_gene: TRBJ2-2
d_gene: TRBD2
len: 14
abundance: .
v_gene: TRBV10-1
CDR3aa: CASGTSGDTGELFF
CDR3nt: TGCGCCAGCGGGACTAGCGGGGATACCGGGGAGCTGTTTTTT

j_gene: TRBJ2-1
d_gene: .
len: 15
abundance: few
v_gene: TRBV6-1
CDR3aa: CASSGVPGYYNEQFF
CDR3nt: TGTGCCAGCAGTGGGGTCCCAGGCTATTACAATGAGCAGTTCTTC

j_gene: TRBJ1-1
d_gene: .
len: 14
abundance: once
v_gene: TRBV6-1
CDR3aa: CASSEDPQYSEAFF
CDR3nt: TGTGCCAGCAGTGAAGACCCCCAGTACTCTGAAGCTTTCTTT

j_gene: TRBJ2-2
d_gene: .
len: 13
abundance: .
v_gene: TRBV11-2
CDR3aa: CASSRPGAGELFF
CDR3nt: TGTGCCAGCAGCCGCCCGGGGGCCGGGGAGCTGTTTTTT

j_gene: TRBJ2-5
d_gene: .
len: 13
abundance: .
v_gene: TRBV5-1
CDR3aa: CASSLRRTETQYF
CDR3nt: TGCGCCAGCAGCTTGAGAAGGACGGAGACCCAGTACTTC

j_gene: TRBJ1-1
d_gene: .
len: 14
abundance: few
v_gene: TRBV30
CDR3aa: CAWRKGSVNTEAFF
CDR3nt: TGTGCCTGGAGAAAGGGGTCCGTGAACACTGAAGCTTTCTTT

j_gene: TRBJ2-5
d_gene: TRBD1
len: 15
abundance: .
v_gene: TRBV15
CDR3aa: CATSKNPGQGETQYF
CDR3nt: TGTGCCACCAGCAAAAACCCGGGACAGGGAGAGACCCAGTACTTC

j_gene: TRBJ2-1
d_gene: .
len: 16
abundance: .
v_gene: TRBV7-9
CDR3aa: CASSLMGLADHNEQFF
CDR3nt: TGTGCCAGCAGCTTAATGGGATTAGCGGACCACAATGAGCAGTTCTTC

j_gene: TRBJ2-5
d_gene: .
len: 13
abundance: .
v_gene: TRBV5-6
CDR3aa: CASSLGGEETQYF
CDR3nt: TGTGCCAGCAGCTTGGGGGGGGAGGAGACCCAGTACTTC

j_gene: TRBJ2-7
d_gene: TRBD1
len: 16
abundance: .
v_gene: TRBV5-1
CDR3aa: CASSPPTGTGVFEQYF
CDR3nt: TGCGCCAGCAGCCCTCCGACCGGGACAGGGGTTTTCGAGCAGTACTTC

j_gene: TRBJ1-6
d_gene: .
len: 13
abundance: large
v_gene: TRBV10-1
CDR3aa: CASSDITNSPLHF
CDR3nt: TGCGCCAGCAGTGACATAACCAATTCACCCCTCCACTTT

j_gene: TRBJ2-1
d_gene: TRBD2
len: 15
abundance: .
v_gene: TRBV4-1
CDR3aa: CASSQTSGSGNEQFF
CDR3nt: TGCGCCAGCAGCCAGACTAGCGGGAGTGGGAATGAGCAGTTCTTC

j_gene: TRBJ2-7
d_gene: .
len: 13
abundance: .
v_gene: TRBV2
CDR3aa: CASSDNLSYEQYF
CDR3nt: TGTGCCAGCAGTGACAATCTCTCCTACGAGCAGTACTTC

j_gene: TRBJ1-4
d_gene: .
len: 15
abundance: .
v_gene: TRBV21-1
CDR3aa: CASNNSTGTNEKLFF
CDR3nt: TGTGCCAGCAACAATTCGACAGGAACTAATGAAAAACTGTTTTTT

j_gene: TRBJ2-5
d_gene: .
len: 18
abundance: few
v_gene: TRBV14
CDR3aa: CASSLLPGGRARQETQYF
CDR3nt: TGTGCCAGCAGCCTTCTCCCGGGGGGCAGGGCCCGGCAAGAGACCCAGTACTTC

j_gene: TRBJ2-7
d_gene: TRBD2
len: 16
abundance: .
v_gene: TRBV7-9
CDR3aa: CASSLDFTSGPYEQYF
CDR3nt: TGTGCCAGCAGCTTAGACTTCACTAGCGGTCCCTACGAGCAGTACTTC

j_gene: TRBJ1-5
d_gene: TRBD1
len: 14
abundance: .
v_gene: TRBV11-2
CDR3aa: CASSAGQGAQPQHF
CDR3nt: TGTGCCAGCAGCGCGGGACAGGGCGCTCAGCCCCAGCATTTT

j_gene: TRBJ2-7
d_gene: TRBD2
len: 14
abundance: few
v_gene: TRBV13
CDR3aa: CASSGSGTTYEQYF
CDR3nt: TGTGCCAGCAGCGGATCCGGGACTACCTACGAGCAGTACTTC

j_gene: TRBJ1-5
d_gene: .
len: 14
abundance: .
v_gene: TRBV29-1
CDR3aa: CSVTAGRGNQPQHF
CDR3nt: TGCAGCGTTACAGCCGGGAGAGGCAATCAGCCCCAGCATTTT

j_gene: TRBJ1-2
d_gene: .
len: 13
abundance: .
v_gene: TRBV2
CDR3aa: CASVSGEIYGYTF
CDR3nt: TGTGCCAGCGTGTCAGGGGAAATCTATGGCTACACCTTC

j_gene: TRBJ2-5
d_gene: .
len: 15
abundance: .
v_gene: TRBV29-1
CDR3aa: CSVDRGYHDRETQYF
CDR3nt: TGCAGCGTTGATCGTGGTTACCACGATAGGGAGACCCAGTACTTC

j_gene: TRBJ2-1
d_gene: .
len: 13
abundance: .
v_gene: TRBV9
CDR3aa: CASSGTGLNEQFF
CDR3nt: TGTGCCAGCAGCGGGACTGGACTTAATGAGCAGTTCTTC

j_gene: TRBJ2-7
d_gene: TRBD1
len: 16
abundance: few
v_gene: TRBV11-1
CDR3aa: CASIPGGTGGSYEQYF
CDR3nt: TGTGCCAGCATCCCAGGAGGGACAGGGGGCTCCTACGAGCAGTACTTC

j_gene: TRBJ2-5
d_gene: .
len: 14
abundance: .
v_gene: TRBV7-9
CDR3aa: CASSPMTRLQTQYF
CDR3nt: TGTGCCAGCAGCCCTATGACTAGATTGCAGACCCAGTACTTC

j_gene: TRBJ2-5
d_gene: .
len: 13
abundance: .
v_gene: TRBV6-5
CDR3aa: CASSSDRSGPQYF
CDR3nt: TGTGCCAGCAGTTCTGACAGGTCCGGTCCCCAGTACTTC

j_gene: TRBJ2-7
d_gene: .
len: 14
abundance: .
v_gene: TRBV6-6
CDR3aa: CASTHRYGSYEQYF
CDR3nt: TGTGCCAGCACCCACAGGTACGGTTCCTACGAGCAGTACTTC

j_gene: TRBJ1-5
d_gene: .
len: 13
abundance: .
v_gene: TRBV5-4
CDR3aa: CASSLGRNQPQHF
CDR3nt: TGTGCCAGCAGCTTGGGTAGGAATCAGCCCCAGCATTTT

j_gene: TRBJ2-3
d_gene: TRBD2
len: 16
abundance: .
v_gene: TRBV7-9
CDR3aa: CASSPWAGGRADTQYF
CDR3nt: TGTGCCAGCAGCCCCTGGGCGGGAGGGCGAGCAGATACGCAGTATTTT

j_gene: TRBJ1-2
d_gene: .
len: 14
abundance: .
v_gene: TRBV6-9
CDR3aa: CASSDGTPGGGYTF
CDR3nt: TGTGCCAGCAGTGACGGGACTCCCGGCGGAGGCTACACCTTC

j_gene: TRBJ2-7
d_gene: .
len: 13
abundance: .
v_gene: TRBV5-4
CDR3aa: CASRDQGRYEQYF
CDR3nt: TGTGCCAGCAGAGATCAGGGGCGCTACGAGCAATACTTC

j_gene: TRBJ2-1
d_gene: TRBD1
len: 15
abundance: few
v_gene: TRBV18
CDR3aa: CASRSGTGDGNEQFF
CDR3nt: TGTGCCAGTCGTTCCGGGACAGGGGATGGCAATGAGCAGTTCTTC

j_gene: TRBJ1-1
d_gene: .
len: 15
abundance: .
v_gene: TRBV4-3
CDR3aa: CASSQESQGLGEAFF
CDR3nt: TGCGCCAGCAGCCAAGAGTCGCAGGGTTTAGGTGAAGCTTTCTTT

j_gene: TRBJ1-2
d_gene: .
len: 13
abundance: .
v_gene: TRBV4-1
CDR3aa: CASSQGRSYGYTF
CDR3nt: TGCGCCAGCAGCCAAGGACGCAGCTATGGCTACACCTTC

j_gene: TRBJ2-7
d_gene: .
len: 14
abundance: .
v_gene: TRBV6-6
CDR3aa: CASSSSDSRGEQYF
CDR3nt: TGTGCCAGCAGTTCCTCGGACTCGAGGGGCGAGCAGTACTTC

j_gene: TRBJ2-7
d_gene: TRBD2
len: 13
abundance: .
v_gene: TRBV4-3
CDR3aa: CASSPTTGLAGHF
CDR3nt: TGCGCCAGCAGCCCTACGACCGGACTAGCGGGTCACTTC

j_gene: TRBJ2-3
d_gene: .
len: 15
abundance: .
v_gene: TRBV6-5
CDR3aa: CASSRGPRIPDTQYF
CDR3nt: TGTGCCAGCAGCAGGGGACCAAGGATCCCAGATACGCAGTATTTT

j_gene: TRBJ2-1
d_gene: TRBD2
len: 15
abundance: .
v_gene: TRBV6-5
CDR3aa: CASSSISGGSGEQFF
CDR3nt: TGTGCCAGCAGTTCCATCAGCGGGGGGAGTGGTGAGCAGTTCTTC